The sequence of this T cell receptor beta chain was determined in a study of blood T cell repertoires in COVID-19. Turning to the study itself: The United States, Italy and Spain were the sources of the acute and convalescent COVID-19 samples.

All enrollees were roughly 18 to 89 years old and from under 25 US areas. For recovered donors of Cohort 3, there were two negative PCRs, clearance, or symptom resolution. The method was immunoSEQ multiplex PCR; TCRdb's version includes in-frame clones alone and lacks a portion of them. The profile covers almost 250,000 clones, with around nine tenths appearing a single time and approximately 1.6% taken by the ten largest. V was pared by 8 bases and J by 3 bases, with 12 bases between. This CDR3 comprises 13 residues. This sequence originates from a woman aged 45-60 years who had recovered from COVID-19. This rearrangement joins TRBV12-3 or TRBV12-4 to TRBJ2-3; D not resolved. Sample: PBMCs or T cells enriched from blood (not recorded which). CDR3 nucleotides: TGTGCCAGCGGTGCGACTGGGACAGATACGCAGTATTTT. Amino acids: CASGATGTDTQYF.